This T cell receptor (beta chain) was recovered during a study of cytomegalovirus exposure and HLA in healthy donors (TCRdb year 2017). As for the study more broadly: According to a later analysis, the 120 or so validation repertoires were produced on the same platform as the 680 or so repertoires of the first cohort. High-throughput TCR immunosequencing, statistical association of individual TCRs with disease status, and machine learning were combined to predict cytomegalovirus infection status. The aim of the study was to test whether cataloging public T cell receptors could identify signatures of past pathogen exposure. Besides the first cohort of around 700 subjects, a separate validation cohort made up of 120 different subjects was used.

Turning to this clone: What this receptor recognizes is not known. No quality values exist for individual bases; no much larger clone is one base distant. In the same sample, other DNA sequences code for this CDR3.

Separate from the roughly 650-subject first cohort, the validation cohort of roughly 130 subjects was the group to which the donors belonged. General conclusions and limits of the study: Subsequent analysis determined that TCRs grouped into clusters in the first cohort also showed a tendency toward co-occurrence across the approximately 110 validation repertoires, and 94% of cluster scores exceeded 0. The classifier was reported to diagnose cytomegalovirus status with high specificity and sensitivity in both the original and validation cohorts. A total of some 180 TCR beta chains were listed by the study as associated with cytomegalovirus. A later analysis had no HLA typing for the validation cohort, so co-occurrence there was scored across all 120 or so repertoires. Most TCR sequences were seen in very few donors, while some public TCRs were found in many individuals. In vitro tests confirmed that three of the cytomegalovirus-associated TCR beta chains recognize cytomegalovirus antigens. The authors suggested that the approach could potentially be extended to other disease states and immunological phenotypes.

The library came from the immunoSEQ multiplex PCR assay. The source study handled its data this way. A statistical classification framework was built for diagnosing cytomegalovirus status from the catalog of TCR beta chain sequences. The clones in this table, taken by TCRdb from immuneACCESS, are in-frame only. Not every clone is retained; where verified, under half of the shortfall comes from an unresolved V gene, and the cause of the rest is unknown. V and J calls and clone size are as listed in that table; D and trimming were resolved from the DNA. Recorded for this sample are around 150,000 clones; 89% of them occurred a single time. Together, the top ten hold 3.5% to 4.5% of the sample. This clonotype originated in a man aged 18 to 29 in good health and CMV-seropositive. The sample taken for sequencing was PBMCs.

The nucleotides are TGTGCCAGCAGTTACACAGGTAATGAGCAGTTCTTC. It specifies CASSYTGNEQFF. The receptor chain draws on TRBV6-5 and TRBJ2-1, with a weak D call of TRBD1 (5 bases match). Reading from cysteine to phenylalanine, the CDR3 counts 12 amino acids. Only the CDR3 DNA stays, 36 bases, in frame from base 1. The germline V gene gives CDR1 as MNHEY and CDR2 as SVGAGI. The germline ends are 6 bases apart after V is trimmed by 2 bases and J by 7 bases.